A selection of T cell receptor beta chains follows, all from one sample in a study of blood T cell repertoires in COVID-19. The protocol was immunoSEQ multiplex PCR, while the TCRdb copy is restricted to in-frame clones and leaves out a portion. Of roughly 190,000 clones in the sample, around 84% were seen once. The sample consisted of peripheral blood. The receptors were gathered from a man in his thirties or forties with active or convalescent COVID-19. Both conserved end residues are part of each CDR3. The order of the fields is J gene, V gene, D gene, clone size, CDR3 DNA, CDR3 protein. The D gene is left open where the match is weak. Clone size is not always given. Where it is, it says once, few, many or a class for expanded clones.

>TRBJ2-5|TRBV5-4|TRBD1|.
TGTGCCAGCAGCATCGGACAGGGGGGGACCCAGTACTTC
CASSIGQGGTQYF
>TRBJ2-1|TRBV30|.|.
TGTGCCTGGAGTGTAATTGCGGATTATACGGAGCAGTTCTTC
CAWSVIADYTEQFF
>TRBJ1-5|TRBV15|TRBD1|.
TGTGCCACCAGCTATGGCACAGGGACAGGCCCACAAATTAGCAATCAGCCCCAGCATTTT
CATSYGTGTGPQISNQPQHF
>TRBJ2-1|TRBV7-2|TRBD1|.
TGTGCCAGCAGCTGGGGACAGGGGAATGAGCAGTTCTTC
CASSWGQGNEQFF
>TRBJ1-6|TRBV25-1|.|.
TGTGCCAGCAGAGAGACAGGCTACCTTAATTCACCCCTCCACTTT
CASRETGYLNSPLHF
>TRBJ1-2|TRBV18|TRBD1|.
TGTGCCAGCTCCCCGACAGATGGACAGGGAGACTATGGCTACACCTTC
CASSPTDGQGDYGYTF
>TRBJ1-2|TRBV30|.|.
TGTGCCTGGAGTCGGGGGGGCGGAGAATATGGCTACACCTTC
CAWSRGGGEYGYTF
>TRBJ1-2|TRBV5-3|.|.
TGTGCCAGAAGCCTGGGAGAGGGTATTACCTACACCTTC
CARSLGEGITYTF
>TRBJ2-3|TRBV11-2|TRBD1|.
TGTGCCAGCAGCTTGGGGACAGTCCCCACAGATACGCAGTATTTT
CASSLGTVPTDTQYF
>TRBJ1-1|TRBV19|.|.
TGTGCCACTTCCCCGGGTTCTGAAGCTTTCTTT
CATSPGSEAFF
>TRBJ2-7|TRBV30|TRBD1|once
TGTGCCTGGAGAGCCCTTGGACAGGGGTCCTACGAGCAGTACTTC
CAWRALGQGSYEQYF
>TRBJ1-1|TRBV24-1|.|.
TGTGCCACCAGGAGGGCAGGAATCACTGAAGCTTTCTTT
CATRRAGITEAFF
>TRBJ1-5|TRBV6-5|.|.
TGTGCCAGCAGTTACTCGACGGAGCAGGGTCAGCCCCAGCATTTT
CASSYSTEQGQPQHF
>TRBJ1-4|TRBV19|TRBD1|.
TGTGCCAGTAGTATTGGAAGGTGGACAGGGGCGGAAAAACTGTTTTTT
CASSIGRWTGAEKLFF
>TRBJ1-2|TRBV6-5|TRBD1|.
TGTGCCAGCAGACCGGGACAGACATATGGCTACACCTTC
CASRPGQTYGYTF
>TRBJ2-2|TRBV4-2|TRBD2|.
TGTGCCAGCAGCCCTGGACTAGCGGCTAACACCGGGGAGCTGTTTTTT
CASSPGLAANTGELFF
>TRBJ1-1|TRBV6-5|.|.
TGTGCCAGCAGTTATTCCGGGGACTTGAACACTGAAGCTTTCTTT
CASSYSGDLNTEAFF
>TRBJ2-2|TRBV6-4|TRBD2|medium-sized
TGTGCCAGCAGTGACTCGGGAGGGTCCACCGGGGAGCTGTTTTTT
CASSDSGGSTGELFF
>TRBJ1-1|TRBV6-5|.|.
TGTGCCAGCAGTTACTGGGGCGGAGAGAACACTGAAGCTTTCTTT
CASSYWGGENTEAFF
>TRBJ1-6|TRBV18|TRBD1|.
TGTGCCAGCTCACCACAACACAGGGGGCTGGGGAATTCACCCCTCCACTTT
CASSPQHRGLGNSPLHF
>TRBJ2-7|TRBV10-3|TRBD2|once
TGTGCCATCAGTGGAGAGGCTAGCGGGCTTTACGAGCAGTACTTC
CAISGEASGLYEQYF
>TRBJ1-5|TRBV6-6|TRBD1|medium-sized
TGTGCCAGCAGCCCCGACAGGGGAAGCAATCAGCCCCAGCATTTT
CASSPDRGSNQPQHF
>TRBJ2-7|TRBV19|TRBD2|few
TGTGCCAGTAAGGAACGGGGGGGCGGAGACGAGCAGTACTTC
CASKERGGGDEQYF
>TRBJ2-1|TRBV7-2|TRBD2|once
TGTGCCAGCAGCCGGACTAGCGGGTTTTACAATGAGCAGTTCTTC
CASSRTSGFYNEQFF
>TRBJ1-2|TRBV14|.|once
TGTGCCAGCAGCCAAGATCAGTCAGGCTACACCTTC
CASSQDQSGYTF
>TRBJ1-2|TRBV15|.|.
TGTGCCACCAGCGGTGGGGGGGAGGGTCCGGGCTACACCTTC
CATSGGGEGPGYTF
>TRBJ1-6|TRBV19|.|.
TGTGCCAGTAGTATCACGACAGAGAATTCACCCCTCCACTTT
CASSITTENSPLHF
>TRBJ2-6|TRBV4-3|.|.
TGCGCCAGCAGCCAAGATGCGGGTCCTGGGGCCAACGTCCTGACTTTC
CASSQDAGPGANVLTF
>TRBJ2-1|TRBV11-2|.|.
TGTGCCAGCAGCTTATCGGGGACCTACAATGAGCAGTTCTTC
CASSLSGTYNEQFF
>TRBJ2-6|TRBV21-1|.|.
TGTGCCAGCAGCAATCCGGGACACCTGAGCTCTGGGGCCAACGTCCTGACTTTC
CASSNPGHLSSGANVLTF
>TRBJ1-1|TRBV3-1/TRBV3-2|TRBD1|.
TGTGCCAGCAGCCAAGATCAAGGGACAGGGGGGGCTGAAGCTTTCTTT
CASSQDQGTGGAEAFF
>TRBJ1-1|TRBV5-1|TRBD1|few
TGCGCCAGCAGCTTGCAGGGGGGCACTGAAGCTTTCTTT
CASSLQGGTEAFF
>TRBJ1-1|TRBV29-1|TRBD1|.
TGCAGCGTGAAGCCGGGACAGGGAGACACTGAAGCTTTCTTT
CSVKPGQGDTEAFF
>TRBJ2-3|TRBV9|.|.
TGTGCCAGCAGCGTGACAGGCAATACGCAGTATTTT
CASSVTGNTQYF
>TRBJ2-3|TRBV3-1/TRBV3-2|TRBD2|.
TGTGCCAGCAGGAGTAGCGGGGGAGGTTATAGCACAGATACGCAGTATTTT
CASRSSGGGYSTDTQYF
>TRBJ1-5|TRBV7-2|.|few
TGTGCCAGCAGCTTACAGGGTAGTAGCAATCAGCCCCAGCATTTT
CASSLQGSSNQPQHF
>TRBJ1-4|TRBV24-1|.|.
TGTGCCACCAGTGATGGAACAGGGTCCGAAAAACTGTTTTTT
CATSDGTGSEKLFF
>TRBJ1-1|TRBV30|.|.
TGTGCCTGGAGCTACGGGGTTGGTTTGGTTGGAGCTTTCTTT
CAWSYGVGLVGAFF
>TRBJ1-1|TRBV19|TRBD1|.
TGTGCCAGTAGTATAAACCTCTCGGGACAGGGTGATGCTTTCTTT
CASSINLSGQGDAFF
>TRBJ1-2|TRBV10-3|.|once
TGTGCCATCAGTGTCGGCCAGGGTTTGGGCTATGGCTACACCTTC
CAISVGQGLGYGYTF
>TRBJ1-2|TRBV24-1|TRBD1|.
TGTGCCACCAGTGATTCAGGCCCCGAGACAGGGGGCTATGGCTACACCTTC
CATSDSGPETGGYGYTF
>TRBJ2-3|TRBV25-1|TRBD2|.
TGTGCCAGCAGTGGGACTAGCGGTGCAGATACGCAGTATTTT
CASSGTSGADTQYF
>TRBJ1-4|TRBV2|.|once
TGTGCCAGCAGCGGGGGGTCTAATGAAAAACTGTTTTTT
CASSGGSNEKLFF
>TRBJ2-3|TRBV10-1|.|.
TGCGCCAGCAGTGAGTTCGGGGGAATGAATACGCAGTATTTT
CASSEFGGMNTQYF
>TRBJ1-1|TRBV27|.|.
TGTGCCAGCAGCTTCACAGGGAATCGCGGTGACACTGAAGCTTTCTTT
CASSFTGNRGDTEAFF
>TRBJ2-3|TRBV7-6|TRBD2|once
TGTGCCAGCAGCAAAGTAGCGGGGGGAACAAGCACAGATACGCAGTATTTT
CASSKVAGGTSTDTQYF
>TRBJ1-2|TRBV28|.|.
TGTGCCAGCAGCCTCGGGGGAGGCGGCTACACCTTC
CASSLGGGGYTF
>TRBJ2-1|TRBV4-1|.|once
TGCGCCAGCAGCCATCCCCCGGGAGCGGGCAATGAGCAGTTCTTC
CASSHPPGAGNEQFF
>TRBJ2-5|TRBV7-2|TRBD2|.
TGTGCCAGCAGCTTAGGGACTAGCGGGAGACTGGTTGGGGAGACCCAGTACTTC
CASSLGTSGRLVGETQYF
>TRBJ1-3|TRBV18|.|.
TGTGCCAGCTCACCTACCGACAGGAGCTCTGGAAACACCATATATTTT
CASSPTDRSSGNTIYF
>TRBJ1-1|TRBV29-1|.|few
TGCAGCGGGGGGGACACCTACACTGAAGCTTTCTTT
CSGGDTYTEAFF
>TRBJ2-2|TRBV5-1|TRBD2|few
TGCGCCAGCAGCTATTTGACTAGCGGGGGAAACACCGGGGAGCTGTTTTTT
CASSYLTSGGNTGELFF
>TRBJ2-1|TRBV24-1|TRBD1|.
TGTGCCACCAGTGACTATACCCCTCGGACAGGCAGGGGCTACAATGAGCAGTTCTTC
CATSDYTPRTGRGYNEQFF
>TRBJ1-6|TRBV27|.|.
TGTGCCAGCAGTTTATCGTCCACAGCACCCCTCCACTTT
CASSLSSTAPLHF
>TRBJ2-4|TRBV5-4|.|.
TGTGCCAGCAGCTTGACAGGGATAGCCAAAAACATTCAGTACTTC
CASSLTGIAKNIQYF